This T cell receptor (beta chain) was obtained from a study of T cell responses to AZD1222 COVID-19 vaccine. In its sample, this clone was seen once. The CDR3 has 11 residues. Germline V CDR1 and CDR2: SQVTM, ANQGSEA. Trimming cost V 6 bases and J 4 bases, with 10 bases left between them. Here immunoSEQ multiplex PCR was the method, and the copy in TCRdb shows in-frame clones only, minus some. The repertoire consists of about 150,000 clones, with around 91% occurring once and the leading ten covering 5%. This chain connects TRBV29-1 to TRBJ2-7; D not resolved. The source material was peripheral blood, sampled on day 0 of AZD1222 vaccination. The sequence was obtained from an adult in good health. CDR3 residues: CSVTKDYEQYF. The CDR3 DNA reads as TGCAGCGTAACTAAGGATTACGAGCAGTACTTC.